The sequence of this TCR beta chain was determined in a study of post-analysis software for immune sequencing data (dated by TCRdb to the mid-2010s). Turning to the overall study: Recorded disease courses included relapsing-remitting, secondary progressive and progressive-relapsing multiple sclerosis, with some patients lacking subtype annotation. The patient repertoires were compared against 11 previously published healthy control repertoires obtained from donors aged roughly 6 to 28 years. A subset of samples was prepared in parallel using single-end sample barcoding, then pooled and co-amplified after Illumina adapter ligation. On the study overall, not on this receptor specifically: Patients showed significantly higher frequencies than controls for several TRBV segments, among them TRBV5-6, TRBV5-1 and TRBV20-1. The control group was slightly older than the multiple sclerosis patient group. Normalized Chao1 diversity was significantly lower in multiple sclerosis patients than controls, suggesting substantial peripheral T-cell clonal expansion. Strong co-clustering of samples prepared in the same batch was shown by direct clustering with F measure, prompting a batch-effect correction.

Libraries were prepared through PCR. TCRdb shows the sequencer as Illumina HiSeq 2500. To reduce PCR and sequencing biases, unique molecular identifiers were incorporated into the TCR beta cDNA libraries. Per 1 to 10 million input T cells, some 500,000 cDNA molecules were obtained, such that each molecule approximated one T cell. The patient libraries were prepared and sequenced using the same protocol as the earlier healthy control dataset. Samples belonging to the same batch were prepared together, multiplexed and sequenced on a shared HiSeq lane. The original methods were these. Raw barcoded reads were processed with MIGEC, discarding single-read molecular identifier groups before consensus assembly and CDR3 extraction. Clonotype tables were post-analysed with VDJtools, and diversity was normalized by down-sampling all datasets to the smallest sample size. To correct batch-related cross-sample contamination, repertoire overlap clustering matched CDR3 amino acid sequences but not nucleotide sequences. TCRdb reprocessing: public reads trimmed at Q25 with fastp, clones called with MiXCR, in-frame beta chains kept. Each entry is one CDR3 protein sequence, shown with its most common DNA and genes. TCRdb's processing, not the authors' own work, is the source of the V and J calls. The sample table holds roughly 430,000 distinct CDR3 sequences, of which about 39% were seen once. The ten biggest clones cover about 7.6% of the sample.

To demonstrate the VDJtools post-analysis software, the study profiled TCR beta repertoires from the peripheral blood of around 13 young patients with multiple sclerosis. The patients with multiple sclerosis were children and adolescents between roughly 6 and 17 years of age. This clonotype was seen more than once but under ten times. Its antigen target is currently unknown. Base-call qualities are not available, and no considerably larger clone is one nucleotide away. V is cut by 1 base and J by 3 bases, and the space between the germline ends is 17 bases. The germline V gene sets CDR1 to LGHNA and CDR2 to YSLEER. The CDR3 numbers 17 residues from cysteine through phenylalanine. Only the CDR3 part of the read is kept: 51 bases, read in frame from the first base.

The TCR comes from a girl aged 2-10 years with multiple sclerosis. Material: blood. This chain is built from TRBV4-3 and TRBJ2-3; the D gene cannot be resolved reliably. The CDR3 region reads CASSQVGLAELTDTQYF. The bases read TGCGCCAGCAGCCAAGTTGGGCTGGCGGAGTTAACAGATACGCAGTATTTT.